The source of this TCR beta chain is a study of shared clonotypes between healthy human individuals. Original processing notes: Junction-only sequences without quality scores were provided by ImmunoSEQ, so filtering was different. Using immunoSEQ multiplex PCR, the repertoire was profiled, and TCRdb retains in-frame clones only, with some absent. That table gives V, J and clone size, and the DNA gave D and trimming. The table includes 800,000 or so clones, 90% to 97% detected once. General study findings and limits: The genetic and exposure-history diversity represented was limited by few donors. Sample collection involved blood only; tissue repertoires are likely different. Across a few donors, naive CD4 shared roughly 5.1%, naive CD8 more than 3%, memory CD4 about 2.5%, memory CD8 around 0.36%.

Germline values: CDR1 LNHDA, CDR2 SQIVND (reference sequence). V was pared by 8 bases and J by 2 bases, with 16 bases between. The CDR3 is made up of 15 amino acids. The naive CD8 fraction comprised CD45RO-negative cells positively selected for CCR7 and excluded terminally differentiated effector memory CD45RA+ cells. Notes on this clone: Its target is unknown.

The gene calls are TRBV19 and TRBJ1-5; D not resolved. The material sequenced was naive CD8+ T cells sorted from blood. The clonotype comes from a man aged 30 to 45 in good health. The CDR3 DNA is TGTGCCAGTGGCTCGTGGCGCGGGGGCAATCAGCCCCAGCATTTT. Translating gives CASGSWRGGNQPQHF.